The 17 T cell receptor beta chains below come from one sample, sequenced in a study of regulatory T cells in long-lasting Graves disease. With iRepertoire HTBI primers and Arm-PCR of CDR3 regions, TCR beta libraries were built. TCRdb ran MiXCR on the multiplex PCR reads and lists one entry per CDR3 protein. Of about 350,000 distinct CDR3 sequences in the sample, roughly 16% were seen once. Time point indicated: newly diagnosed GD, antithyroid drugs for less than 3 months. PBMC-derived RNA was used for the TCR library. The same data also contributed to another study, on T cells in Graves' hyperthyroidism and ophthalmopathy.

Sequencing was performed on peripheral blood mononuclear cells (PBMCs), taken at new diagnosis, from a patient treated with antithyroid drugs. The origin of the receptors is a woman between 18 and 29 years old with Graves disease.

This clonotype was seen ten or more times. This chain uses TRBV2 with TRBJ2-7, with D uncertain. The CDR3 length is 11 residues. The V gene's germline CDR1 is SNHLY and CDR2 FYNNEI. V was clipped by 5 bases and J by 5 bases, with 7 bases between them. As DNA, the CDR3 is TGTGCCAGCAGTTCCGACAACGAGCAGTACTTC. Encoded protein: CASSSDNEQYF.

The chain links TRBV5-1 to TRBJ1-4, with D possibly being TRBD1 (5 bases). Germline CDR1 SGHRS, CDR2 YFSETQ. The CDR3 is 15 residues long. V lost 0 bases to trimming and J lost 0 bases, with 6 bases between them. DNA for the CDR3: TGCGCCAGCAGCTTGGCGGGGGCAACTAATGAAAAACTGTTTTTT. Protein: CASSLAGATNEKLFF.

In this sample, this clonotype turned up a few times. DNA of the CDR3: TGTGCCAGCAGTTTAACTTCCAGGGGTTATAGTCAGCCCCAGCATTTT. Translated: CASSLTSRGYSQPQHF. The gene calls are TRBV28 and TRBJ1-5; possible D gene TRBD1, 6 bases. Trimming stripped 2 bases from V and 6 bases from J, with 17 bases between. This CDR3 is 16 amino acids long. Germline-derived CDR1 and CDR2 are MDHEN and SYDVKM.

This chain connects TRBV3-1 to TRBJ2-1; tentatively, D is TRBD2 (6 bases). The CDR3 runs 15 residues. Germline CDR1 LGHDT, CDR2 YNNKEL (reference sequence). Trimming stripped 5 bases from V and 5 bases from J, with 16 bases between. DNA of the CDR3: TGTGCCAGCAGCGCTGGTCTAGCGACTAACAATGAGCAGTTCTTC. Encoded protein: CASSAGLATNNEQFF.

This clonotype was counted many times. The rearrangement uses TRBV7-9 and TRBJ2-5; D is perhaps TRBD2 (5 bases). The germline V gene has CDR1 SEHNR and CDR2 FQNEAQ (reference sequence). V was trimmed by 5 bases and J by 5 bases, leaving 6 bases between them. The CDR3 extends over 11 amino acids. Here the CDR3 reads CASSDYETQYF. CDR3 in DNA: TGTGCCAGCAGCGACTACGAGACCCAGTACTTC. Together with reference TRBV7-9 and TRBJ2-5, the CDR3 gives the full variable domain: DTGVSQNPRHKITKRGQNVTFRCDPISEHNRLYWYRQTLGQGPEFLTYFQNEAQLEKSRLLSDRFSAERPKGSFSTLEIQRTEQGDSAMYLCASSDYETQYFGPGTRLLVL.

This clonotype was detected ten times or more. The gene calls are TRBV28 and TRBJ2-3; TRBD2 might be the D (5 bases). Per the germline V gene, CDR1 is MDHEN and CDR2 is SYDVKM. With 10 bases removed from V and 0 bases from J, the gap between germline ends came to 11 bases. This CDR3 comprises 13 residues. The CDR3 loop is CATHEGSTDTQYF. CDR3 bases: TGTGCCACCCATGAGGGAAGCACAGATACGCAGTATTTT. The variable domain in full, completed from reference TRBV28 and TRBJ2-3, reads DVKVTQSSRYLVKRTGEKVFLECVQDMDHENMFWYRQDPGLGLRLIYFSYDVKMKEKGDIPEGYSVSREKKERFSLILESASTNQTSMYLCATHEGSTDTQYFGPGTRLTVL.

The sample holds a few counts of this clonotype. The chain combines TRBV20-1 with TRBJ1-1; no clear D. Trimming took off 3 bases at V and 0 bases at J, with 20 bases between the two ends. This CDR3 comprises 17 residues. From germline, CDR1 is DFQATT and CDR2 SNEGSKA (reference sequence). The CDR3: CSARSVRLSVMNTEAFF. The CDR3 coding sequence is TGCAGTGCTAGGTCAGTTCGATTATCGGTCATGAACACTGAAGCTTTCTTT.

J is TRBJ2-5 and V is TRBV6-1, with TRBD1 matching over 10 bases. The germline CDR1 and CDR2 sequences are MNHNS and SASEGT. The trim removed 7 bases at V and 2 bases at J, leaving 4 bases unmatched. This CDR3 has 14 residues. DNA for the CDR3: TGTGCCAGCAACACGGGACAGGGGCAAGAGACCCAGTACTTC. Translation gives CASNTGQGQETQYF.

There are many counts of this clonotype. This chain joins TRBV3-1 and TRBJ1-3; D might be TRBD1 (5 bases). With 1 base removed from V and 0 bases from J, the gap between germline ends came to 7 bases. The germline V gene encodes CDR1 LGHDT and CDR2 YNNKEL (reference sequence). This CDR3 comprises 15 residues. The chain's CDR3 is CASSQGDFSGNTIYF. The CDR3 DNA sequence: TGTGCCAGCAGCCAAGGGGACTTCTCTGGAAACACCATATATTTT.

In its sample, this clonotype was seen many times. V usage is TRBV28 and J usage is TRBJ2-7; D tentatively fits TRBD1 or TRBD2 (6 bases each). V was clipped by 3 bases and J by 6 bases, with 15 bases between them. The CDR3 consists of 14 residues. Germline V gene lookup returns CDR1 MDHEN and CDR2 SYDVKM. The CDR3: CASSLGGTQPEQYF. CDR3 DNA sequence: TGTGCCAGCAGTTTGGGGGGCACGCAGCCCGAGCAGTACTTC. Based on the CDR3 plus reference TRBV28 and TRBJ2-7, the full variable domain is DVKVTQSSRYLVKRTGEKVFLECVQDMDHENMFWYRQDPGLGLRLIYFSYDVKMKEKGDIPEGYSVSREKKERFSLILESASTNQTSMYLCASSLGGTQPEQYFGPGTRLTVT.

This clonotype has ten or more counts. This sequence joins TRBV6-2 or TRBV6-3 and TRBJ1-4, with D tentatively TRBD1 (6 bases). V lost 5 bases, J lost 7 bases, and 20 bases lay in between. The CDR3 sequence is 16 residues long. Germline V CDR1 and CDR2: MNHEY, SVGEGT. The CDR3: CASSRQDGGGGEKLFF. Here the CDR3 DNA reads TGTGCCAGCAGTAGACAGGACGGGGGAGGTGGTGAAAAACTGTTTTTT.

This clonotype appeared many times. The chain has TRBV28 and TRBJ2-3; no definite D call. The ends were cut back, 6 bases at V and 7 bases at J, with 8 bases in the middle. This CDR3 comprises 11 residues. Germline V lookup: CDR1 MDHEN, CDR2 SYDVKM. In DNA form, the CDR3 reads TGTGCCAGCAGCCTAGGGAATACGCAGTATTTT. Amino acid sequence: CASSLGNTQYF.

This clonotype has a handful of counts. The rearrangement joins TRBV27 to TRBJ1-5; no reliable D call. Germline CDR1 and CDR2: MNHEY and SMNVEV (reference sequence). The CDR3 runs 11 residues. CDR3 residues: CAVGPNQPQHF. The CDR3 DNA reads as TGTGCAGTAGGACCTAATCAGCCCCAGCATTTT.

This clonotype showed up many times. The chain links TRBV18 to TRBJ1-5; TRBD1 is a possible D gene (5 bases). Trimming left V 3 bases short and J 0 bases short, with 6 bases between. The CDR3 extends over 14 amino acids. Germline V lookup: CDR1 KGHSH, CDR2 LQKENI. The CDR3 reads CASSPTVSNQPQHF. DNA for the CDR3: TGTGCCAGCTCACCGACAGTTAGCAATCAGCCCCAGCATTTT.

There are many counts of this clonotype. J is TRBJ1-6 and V is TRBV11-2; D call uncertain. The CDR3 contains 12 residues. CDR1 is SGHAT and CDR2 is FQNNGV in the germline V gene. Trimming removed 4 bases at V and 7 bases at J, with 5 bases between. CDR3 nucleotide sequence: TGTGCCAGCAGCTCTCCGAATTCACCCCTCCACTTT. This translates into CASSSPNSPLHF.

This chain uses TRBV5-1 with TRBJ1-4, with unresolved D. CDR1 and CDR2 from the germline V gene are SGHRS and YFSETQ. CDR3 length: 14 amino acids. V dropped 4 bases and J dropped 0 bases, with 7 bases sitting between them. The CDR3 DNA reads as TGCGCCAGCAGCCCGGCGACAACTAATGAAAAACTGTTTTTT. The encoded protein is CASSPATTNEKLFF.

This clonotype was counted at least ten times. The V call is TRBV20-1, the J call TRBJ2-3, with a possible D match to TRBD2 (7 bases). The CDR3 loop spans 15 amino acids. Germline V gene data show CDR1 as DFQATT and CDR2 as SNEGSKA (reference sequence). Trimming took off 7 bases at V and 3 bases at J, with 20 bases between the two ends. The chain's CDR3 is CSVKVVGGGTDTQYF. The CDR3 bases are TGCAGTGTTAAGGTGGTAGGGGGGGGTACAGATACGCAGTATTTT.